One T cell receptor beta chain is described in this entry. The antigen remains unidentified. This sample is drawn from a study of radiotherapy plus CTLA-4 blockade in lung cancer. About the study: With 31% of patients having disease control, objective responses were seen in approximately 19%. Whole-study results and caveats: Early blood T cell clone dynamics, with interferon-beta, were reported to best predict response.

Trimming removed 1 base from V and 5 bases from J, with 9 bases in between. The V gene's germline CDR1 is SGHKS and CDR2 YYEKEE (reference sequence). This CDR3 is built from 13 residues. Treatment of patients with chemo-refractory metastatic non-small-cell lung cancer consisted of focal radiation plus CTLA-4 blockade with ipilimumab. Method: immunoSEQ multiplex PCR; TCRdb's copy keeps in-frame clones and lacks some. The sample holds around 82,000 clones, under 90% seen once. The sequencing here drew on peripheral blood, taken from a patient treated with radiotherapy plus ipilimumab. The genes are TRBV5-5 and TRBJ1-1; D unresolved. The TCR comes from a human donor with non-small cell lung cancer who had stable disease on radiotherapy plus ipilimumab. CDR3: CASSLWEGTEAFF. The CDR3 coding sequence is TGTGCCAGCAGCTTGTGGGAAGGAACTGAAGCTTTCTTT.